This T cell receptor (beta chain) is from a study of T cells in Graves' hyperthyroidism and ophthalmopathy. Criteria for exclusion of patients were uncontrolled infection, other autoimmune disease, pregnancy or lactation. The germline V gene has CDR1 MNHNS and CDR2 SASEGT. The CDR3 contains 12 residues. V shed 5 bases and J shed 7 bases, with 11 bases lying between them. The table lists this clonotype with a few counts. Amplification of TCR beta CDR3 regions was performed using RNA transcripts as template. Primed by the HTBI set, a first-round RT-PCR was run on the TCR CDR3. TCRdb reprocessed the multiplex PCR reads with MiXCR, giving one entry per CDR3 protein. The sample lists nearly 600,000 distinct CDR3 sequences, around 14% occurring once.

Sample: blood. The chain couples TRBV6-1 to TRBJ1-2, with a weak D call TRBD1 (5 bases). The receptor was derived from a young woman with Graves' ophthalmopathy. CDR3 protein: CASSTWGFGYTF. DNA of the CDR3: TGTGCCAGCAGTACGTGGGGCTTTGGCTACACCTTC.